This T cell receptor beta chain was documented in a study of T cell responses to AZD1222 COVID-19 vaccine (dated by TCRdb to the early 2020s). The study in broad terms: AZD1222 recipients given second doses at about 4 weeks or at about 12 weeks were pooled, since spike-specific TCR depth and breadth were not found to differ between the two schedules. A total of 233 trial participants underwent TCR sequencing, of whom 207 received two doses of AZD1222 and about 26 received two doses of the MenACWY control vaccine. Trial participants were enrolled into age subgroups of 18-55, 56-69 and 70-plus years, which contained approximately 150, 28 and 58 TCR-sequenced participants, respectively. Beyond this particular receptor, the publication reports: Conclusions about previously exposed vaccinees were limited because only six or seven AZD1222 recipients were SARS-CoV-2 seropositive at baseline. Participants were mostly white British, with more females than males. The authors suggested clonal diversity may have been underestimated. Because no day 14 peak-response samples were available, repertoires were characterized only after the peak T cell response. After two AZD1222 doses, spike-specific TCR breadth and depth were significantly higher than at day 0 and than in MenACWY recipients. Epitopes outside the regions mutated in the B.1.351 and B.1.1.7 variants were reportedly recognized by nearly half of the unique spike-specific TCRs. The 56-69-year group was small, and its depth increase did not reach significance, likely because of low power. Vaccine-associated CD4 TCRs spanned the whole spike protein, with dominant responses in regions 160-218 and 743-854.

As concerns this clone: Its antigen target is currently unknown. The record has no base qualities; no much larger clone is one base away.

The CDR3 regions of human TCRbeta chains were analyzed by immunosequencing. Per the source publication's procedure: TCRs in the repertoires were matched against a reference library of SARS-CoV-2-specific TCRs that had been generated with the MIRA antigen-specificity platform. Breadth was defined as the fraction of unique TCRs that were SARS-CoV-2-associated. Depth was defined as the fraction of total T cells that were SARS-CoV-2-associated. Using the MIRA data, each spike-specific TCR was mapped to the spike region that the TCR reacts to and placed in a CD4 or CD8 class. Log10-transformed breadth and depth values were compared by one-way ANOVA with Sidak's multiple comparisons tests. Sourced from immuneACCESS, this table was stored by TCRdb with only in-frame sequences that have V and J called. A share of the clones is absent; for the studies checked, an unresolved V gene accounts for under half, and the remainder has no known explanation. V and J calls and clone size are as listed in that table; D and trimming were resolved from the DNA. For this sample there are 150,000 or so clones; about 87% appear just once. The ten largest clones capture around 2.9% of the sample.

The CDR3 runs 14 residues from the cysteine to the phenylalanine. The retained sequence is limited to the CDR3, 42 bases, with the frame set at the first base. CDR1 and CDR2 are drawn from the germline V gene: SGHRS, YFSETQ. V trim: 4 bases; J trim: 1 base; unmatched bases: 3. Taken with the paper, the label for time point translates to: baseline before first vaccination. Vaccinee samples were obtained from the UK trials COV001 and COV002, which included a single-blind randomized controlled phase 2/3 trial of AZD1222 (ChAdOx1 nCoV-19) in healthy adults. For TCRbeta chain sequencing, PBMC samples were collected from trial participants at day 0 and at day 28 after the second dose.

The chain links TRBV5-1 with TRBJ2-3, with 7 bases matching TRBD2. The sequence derives from an adult in good health. Material: peripheral blood, obtained on day 0 of AZD1222 vaccination. The CDR3 here reads CASSGSGGTDTQYF. The DNA is TGCGCCAGCAGCGGAAGCGGGGGCACAGATACGCAGTATTTT.